Described below is a single T cell receptor beta chain sequence and its context. Its specificity is unknown. These data belong to a study of OX40 agonist ivuxolimab in advanced cancers. Across the study: Patients received the agonistic anti-OX40 (CD134) antibody ivuxolimab. Prior therapy, whether anti-PD-1, anti-PD-L1 or anti-CTLA-4, was allowed, and roughly 44% had some. General study results and limits: CD8+ T cells averaged more expanded clones than CD4+. Low levels of normalized T-cell clonal expansion also appeared in some nonresponders.

The CDR3 length is 13 residues. Germline V gene data show CDR1 as ENHRY and CDR2 as SYGVKD. V was trimmed by 7 bases and J by 0 bases, leaving 7 bases between them. The method was immunoSEQ multiplex PCR; TCRdb's version includes in-frame clones alone and lacks a portion of them. The table records over 70,000 clones, 65% to 90% of them present only once. This specimen was CD4+ or CD8+ T cells sorted from blood, taken in a trial of the OX40 agonist ivuxolimab. The J gene is TRBJ1-5, the V gene TRBV10-3; D gene ambiguous. The clonotype comes from an adult with an advanced solid tumor such as melanoma, head and neck, liver or kidney cancer. CDR3 in DNA: TGTGCCATCACCGCGGATAGCAATCAGCCCCAGCATTTT. Encoded protein: CAITADSNQPQHF.